This T cell receptor (beta chain) originates from a study of Ad26.COV2.S vaccination and SARS-CoV-2 variants. TCRdb keeps only in-frame clones here, not all; method: immunoSEQ multiplex PCR. The sample lists 360,000 or so clones; roughly 91% were seen once. The treatment was: 15 to 20 received Ad26.COV2.S at low or high dose, single or two shots; a few received placebo; per-sample allocation not given. The study sampled participants on day 63 after the first vaccine or placebo injection. This CDR3 has 16 residues. Germline CDR1 reads DFQATT; CDR2 reads SNEGSKA (reference sequence). With V trimmed by 3 bases and J by 2 bases, 10 bases remained unmatched.

The sequence was obtained from a person aged 18-60 years who received the Ad26.COV2.S COVID-19 vaccine or a placebo. The chain combines TRBV20-1 with TRBJ2-3, with 8 bases matching TRBD2. The specimen was peripheral blood, collected in a trial of Ad26.COV2.S vaccine versus placebo. Written as DNA, the CDR3 is TGCAGTGCTAGTCCCGGGTTAGCGGGATACACAGATACGCAGTATTTT. Translated: CSASPGLAGYTDTQYF.